Below, 10 T cell receptor beta chains from the same sample are listed, as sequenced in a study of T cell responses to AZD1222 COVID-19 vaccine. The assay was immunoSEQ multiplex PCR, and TCRdb's table has in-frame clones only and misses some. The table records nearly 110,000 clones, under 95% of them present only once. The starting material was peripheral blood, obtained on day 0 of AZD1222 vaccination. These receptors all come from an adult in good health.

The rearrangement links TRBV9 to TRBJ2-1; D uncertain. The CDR3 runs to 13 residues. Germline CDR1 and CDR2: SGDLS and YYNGEE. V was cut by 4 bases and J by 9 bases, with 14 bases left in between. CDR3 region: CASSSPVTGEQFF. DNA of the CDR3: TGTGCCAGCAGCTCACCCGTTACTGGTGAGCAGTTCTTC.

This sequence joins TRBV5-8 and TRBJ1-2, with a possible D match to TRBD1 (5 bases). Germline V gives CDR1 SGHTS, CDR2 YDEGEE. The CDR3 has 16 residues. The germline V and J ends were trimmed by 1 base and 8 bases, with 21 bases remaining between them. The CDR3 here is CASSLYAGTDALGYTF. In DNA form, the CDR3 reads TGTGCCAGCAGCTTGTACGCCGGGACGGACGCCCTCGGCTACACCTTC.

The chain has TRBV7-2 and TRBJ2-2, with D unclear. The CDR3 extends over 11 amino acids. The V gene's germline CDR1 is SGHTA and CDR2 FQGNSA. Between the trimmed V and J ends, which lost 4 bases and 7 bases, there was a span of 4 bases. The CDR3 DNA sequence: TGTGCCAGCAGCTCCTTCGGGGAGCTGTTTTTT. Translating it yields CASSSFGELFF. The full variable domain, rest sourced from reference TRBV7-2 and TRBJ2-2, is GAGVSQSPSNKVTEKGKDVELRCDPISGHTALYWYRQSLGQGLEFLIYFQGNSAPDKSGLPSDRFSAERTGGSVSTLTIQRTQQEDSAVYLCASSSFGELFFGEGSRLTVL.

This chain connects TRBV9 to TRBJ1-1; no clear D. The length of the CDR3 is 14 residues. Trimming removed 0 bases from V and 1 base from J, with 7 bases in between. Germline-derived CDR1 and CDR2 are SGDLS and YYNGEE. The chain's CDR3 is CASSVDLRNTEAFF. CDR3 nucleotide sequence: TGTGCCAGCAGCGTAGATCTTCGGAACACTGAAGCTTTCTTT.

Only one count was recorded for this clone. The chain is built from TRBV3-1 (or the pseudogene TRBV3-2) and TRBJ1-2; TRBD1 aligns across 7 bases. CDR3 length: 15 residues. Trimming cost V 4 bases and J 5 bases; bases outside gene matches: 10. The V gene's germline CDR1 is LGHDT and CDR2 YNNKEL (reference sequence). The CDR3: CASSPTGVTGYGYTF. As DNA, the CDR3 is TGTGCCAGCAGCCCTACAGGGGTAACGGGTTATGGCTACACCTTC.

CDR3 amino acids: CASSRGTGPGANVLTF. The CDR3 DNA sequence: TGCGCCAGCAGCAGGGGAACAGGGCCCGGGGCCAACGTCCTGACTTTC. The chain has TRBV5-1 and TRBJ2-6, with D perhaps matching TRBD1 (6 bases). V was trimmed by 4 bases and J by 4 bases, leaving 15 bases between them. The CDR3 has 16 amino acids. Germline-derived CDR1 and CDR2 are SGHRS and YFSETQ.

This sequence joins TRBV21-1 and TRBJ1-6; the table's TRBD1 call for D was not verified on the DNA. TRBV21-1 is noted as a pseudogene. The CDR3 extends over 14 amino acids. CDR3 residues: CASYTSFRDSPLHF. In DNA, the CDR3 is TGTGCCAGCTATACCTCCTTCAGGGATTCACCCCTCCACTTT.

J is TRBJ2-1 and V is TRBV10-3; D remains ambiguous. The germline V gene encodes CDR1 ENHRY and CDR2 SYGVKD. V was clipped by 2 bases and J by 0 bases, with 11 bases between them. This CDR3 has 16 residues. CDR3 in DNA: TGTGCCATCAGTGAGGGCCGACAAAACTCCTACAATGAGCAGTTCTTC. Translating it yields CAISEGRQNSYNEQFF.

This sequence joins TRBV6-5 and TRBJ2-7, with D possibly matching TRBD2 (6 bases). V lost 5 bases and J 4 bases, leaving 12 bases between the germline ends. This CDR3 comprises 13 residues. Germline V lookup: CDR1 MNHEY, CDR2 SVGAGI. CDR3 in DNA: TGTGCCAGCAGTAGTAGCGGAGAATACGAGCAGTACTTC. Its translation: CASSSSGEYEQYF.

The chain combines TRBV7-9 with TRBJ1-2, with unresolved D. The CDR3 totals 14 residues. Germline V CDR1 and CDR2: SEHNR, FQNEAQ (reference sequence). Deletions cut 3 bases from V and 2 bases from J, with 10 bases between. CDR3 sequence: CASSFGTGNYGYTF. In DNA, the CDR3 is TGTGCCAGCAGCTTCGGAACTGGGAACTATGGCTACACCTTC. Full variable domain (remainder filled in from reference TRBV7-9 and TRBJ1-2): DTGVSQNPRHKITKRGQNVTFRCDPISEHNRLYWYRQTLGQGPEFLTYFQNEAQLEKSRLLSDRFSAERPKGSFSTLEIQRTEQGDSAMYLCASSFGTGNYGYTFGSGTRLTVV.